What follows describes a single T cell receptor (beta chain). Other DNA sequences of this sample code for an identical CDR3. These data come from a study of shared clonotypes between healthy human individuals. The CDR3 has 14 amino acids. V lost 3 bases, J lost 4 bases, and 2 bases stayed unmatched. In germline, CDR1 is MNHEY, CDR2 SMNVEV (reference sequence). An even split of each subset's genomic DNA across several immunoSEQ plates was performed. In the sorted-subset replicate PCRs, approximately 200 ng DNA, roughly 30,000 T cell genomes, was used. Original handling: Owing to the provision of junction-only sequences devoid of quality scores by immunoSEQ, filtering differed. Clones were sequenced by immunoSEQ multiplex PCR, and TCRdb holds only the in-frame ones, with some missing. V, J and clone size derive from that table, while D and trimming were established from the DNA sequence. The data contain about 2.2 million clones, over 85% of them seen just once; the ten biggest clones take up about 1.6%.

Naive CD8 cells were CD45RO-negative, positively selected for CCR7, excluding terminally differentiated effector memory CD45RA+ cells. Donors were healthy HIV-negative adults without recently reported acute infections or vaccinations. This clonotype originated in a man aged 18 to 29 in good health. Some clones in this sample may be carry-over from other donors' samples. V gene TRBV27 combines with J gene TRBJ1-5; TRBD1 matches 8 bases. Sequencing was done on a sample of naive CD8+ T cells from PBMCs. This CDR3 reads CASSFRDRNQPQHF. CDR3 nucleotides: TGTGCCAGCAGTTTCCGGGACAGGAATCAGCCCCAGCATTTT.